What follows are 4 T cell receptor beta chains derived from one specimen sequenced in a study of ipilimumab plus nivolumab after autologous stem cell transplantation (dated by TCRdb to the early 2020s). The library was prepared using the immunoSEQ multiplex PCR assay. The table was pulled from immuneACCESS by TCRdb, which kept in-frame rearrangements only. Such tables lose some clones; where checked, under half of the loss comes from unresolved V genes, and the rest has no known cause. Counted in this sample were 9,500 to 15,000 clones; approximately 69% of them appeared once. Clones ranked in the top ten supply around 30% of the sample. The sequenced sample was PBMCs, obtained in a trial of ipilimumab plus nivolumab as post-transplant consolidation. Source of these receptors: a male donor with diffuse large B-cell lymphoma.

This CDR3 is CATTWTGSYNSPLHF. CDR3 nucleotides: TGTGCCACCACGTGGACGGGCTCCTATAATTCACCCCTCCACTTT. V is TRBV2 and J is TRBJ1-6; no clear D gene. V was clipped by 10 bases and J by 0 bases, with 13 bases between them. The CDR3 length is 15 residues. The germline gives CDR1 SNHLY, CDR2 FYNNEI.

This clone was seen a single time. The chain links TRBV5-1 to TRBJ2-2; no firm D call. CDR1 SGHRS and CDR2 YFSETQ come from the germline V gene. The germline V and J ends were trimmed by 6 bases and 2 bases, with 11 bases remaining between them. The CDR3 is 14 residues long. This CDR3 is CASTLGPNTGELFF. CDR3 bases: TGCGCCAGCACTCTAGGACCCAACACCGGGGAGCTGTTTTTT.

This clone was counted a single time. This chain uses TRBV4-1 with TRBJ2-3, with 8 bases identical to TRBD2. This CDR3 has 17 residues. J was trimmed by 2 bases and V by 0 bases; bases with no gene match: 7. The germline CDR1 and CDR2 sequences are MGHRA and YSYEKL. For the CDR3, the DNA is TGCGCCAGCAGCCAAGACGGCTTAGCGGGGCTCACAGATACGCAGTATTTT. As protein: CASSQDGLAGLTDTQYF.

This chain uses TRBV2 with TRBJ2-2, with 9 bases fitting TRBD1. V shed 0 bases and J 6 bases; nucleotides not matched to a gene: 8. The CDR3 contains 17 residues. Germline values: CDR1 SNHLY, CDR2 FYNNEI. The CDR3, as DNA: TGTGCCAGCAGTGAAGCGCTGGGACAGGGATTGTCCGGGGAGCTGTTTTTT. Its protein product is CASSEALGQGLSGELFF.